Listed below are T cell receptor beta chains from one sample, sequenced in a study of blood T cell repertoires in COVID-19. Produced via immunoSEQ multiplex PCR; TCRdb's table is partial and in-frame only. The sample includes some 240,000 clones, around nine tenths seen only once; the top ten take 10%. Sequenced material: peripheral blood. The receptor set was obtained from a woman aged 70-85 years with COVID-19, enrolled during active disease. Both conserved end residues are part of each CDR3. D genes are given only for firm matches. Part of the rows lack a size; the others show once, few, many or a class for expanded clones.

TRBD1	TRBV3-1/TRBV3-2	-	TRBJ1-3	CASSRDSRSTIYF	TGTGCCAGCAGCAGGGACAGTAGGTCCACCATATATTTT
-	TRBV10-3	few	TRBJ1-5	CAISDWQGVQPQHF	TGTGCCATCAGTGACTGGCAGGGCGTTCAGCCCCAGCATTTT
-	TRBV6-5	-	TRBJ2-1	CASSLRPGNEQFF	TGTGCCAGCAGTCTCCGGCCCGGGAATGAGCAGTTCTTC
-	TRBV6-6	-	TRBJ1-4	CASSYLGGFGEKLFF	TGTGCCAGCAGTTATTTAGGGGGTTTCGGTGAAAAACTGTTTTTT
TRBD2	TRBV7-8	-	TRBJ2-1	CASSSGLAGAYNEQFF	TGTGCCAGCAGCTCGGGACTAGCGGGTGCCTACAATGAGCAGTTCTTC
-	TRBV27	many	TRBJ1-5	CASWALGRDNQPQHF	TGTGCCAGCTGGGCGTTGGGCAGGGACAATCAGCCCCAGCATTTT
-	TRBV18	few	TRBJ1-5	CASSNTEDQPQHF	TGTGCCAGCTCAAATACAGAAGATCAGCCCCAGCATTTT
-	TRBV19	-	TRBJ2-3	CASGGASGTDTQYF	TGTGCCAGCGGCGGGGCTAGCGGCACAGATACGCAGTATTTT
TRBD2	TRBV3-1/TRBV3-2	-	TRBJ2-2	CASSPWSGSTGELFF	TGTGCCAGCAGCCCTTGGAGCGGGAGCACCGGGGAGCTGTTTTTT
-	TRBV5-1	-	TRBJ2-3	CASSLAGNPRTDTQYF	TGCGCCAGCAGCTTGGCCGGGAACCCTCGCACAGATACGCAGTATTTT
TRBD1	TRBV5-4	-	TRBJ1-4	CASSWTGVGEKLFF	TGTGCCAGCAGCTGGACAGGGGTGGGGGAAAAACTGTTTTTT
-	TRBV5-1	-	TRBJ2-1	CASSQDRTYNEQFF	TGCGCCAGCAGCCAGGACAGAACCTACAATGAGCAGTTCTTC
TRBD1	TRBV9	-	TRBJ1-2	CASSAGTGGGYTF	TGTGCCAGCAGCGCCGGGACAGGGGGAGGCTACACCTTC
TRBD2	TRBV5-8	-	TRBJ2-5	CASSLRLAGGRETQYF	TGTGCCAGCAGTTTGCGACTAGCGGGAGGGAGGGAGACCCAGTACTTC
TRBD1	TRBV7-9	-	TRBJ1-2	CASSLANTGGGGYTF	TGTGCCAGCAGCTTAGCAAACACAGGGGGCGGTGGCTACACCTTC
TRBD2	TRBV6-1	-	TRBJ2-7	CASSEFVGVGGSYEQYF	TGTGCCAGCAGTGAATTTGTGGGCGTCGGCGGGAGCTACGAGCAGTACTTC
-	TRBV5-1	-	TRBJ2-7	CASSLNSGTYEQYF	TGCGCCAGCAGCTTGAATTCGGGGACCTACGAGCAGTACTTC
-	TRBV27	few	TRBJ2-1	CASSSGGVYNEQFF	TGTGCCAGCAGTAGCGGAGGAGTCTACAATGAGCAGTTCTTC
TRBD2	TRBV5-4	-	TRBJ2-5	CASSLEGTSEETQYF	TGTGCCAGCAGCTTGGAGGGGACTAGTGAAGAGACCCAGTACTTC
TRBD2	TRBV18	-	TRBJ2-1	CASSLTSGIGIEQFF	TGTGCCAGCTCCCTAACTAGCGGGATAGGGATTGAGCAGTTCTTC
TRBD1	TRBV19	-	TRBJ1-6	CASTLQGQYSPLHF	TGTGCCAGTACGTTACAGGGGCAGTATTCACCCCTCCACTTT
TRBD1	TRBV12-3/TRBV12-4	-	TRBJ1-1	CASSPGTGGDAFF	TGTGCCAGCAGTCCGGGGACAGGGGGTGACGCTTTCTTT
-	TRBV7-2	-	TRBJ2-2	CASSSDSYRPTGELFF	TGTGCCAGCAGCAGTGATAGTTACCGCCCCACCGGGGAGCTGTTTTTT
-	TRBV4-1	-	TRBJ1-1	CASSRARTLGWIEAFF	TGCGCCAGCAGCCGAGCCCGGACACTTGGTTGGATTGAAGCTTTCTTT
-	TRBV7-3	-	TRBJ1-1	CASSLSGQNTEAFF	TGTGCCAGCAGCTTAAGCGGACAGAACACTGAAGCTTTCTTT
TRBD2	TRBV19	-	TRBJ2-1	CASSIVPSGTTYNEQFF	TGTGCCAGTAGTATAGTCCCTAGCGGGACCACATACAATGAGCAGTTCTTC
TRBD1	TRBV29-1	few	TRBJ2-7	CSVRQGSTYEQYF	TGCAGCGTACGACAGGGATCCACCTACGAGCAGTACTTC
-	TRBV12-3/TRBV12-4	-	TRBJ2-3	CASRVADLTQYF	TGTGCCAGCAGGGTAGCGGACCTTACGCAGTATTTT
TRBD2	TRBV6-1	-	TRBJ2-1	CASSEVLRASGNEQFF	TGTGCCAGCAGTGAAGTATTGCGGGCTAGCGGCAATGAGCAGTTCTTC
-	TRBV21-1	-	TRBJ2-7	CAIRVSECNHEQYF	TGTGCCATCCGGGTCTCAGAGTGCAATCACGAGCAGTACTTC
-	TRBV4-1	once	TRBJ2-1	CASSPGPGDNEQFF	TGCGCCAGCAGCCCGGGCCCAGGGGACAATGAGCAGTTCTTC
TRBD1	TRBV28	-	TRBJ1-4	CASSPAGTGGEKLFF	TGTGCCAGCAGCCCCGCCGGGACAGGGGGGGAAAAACTGTTTTTT
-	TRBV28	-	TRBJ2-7	CASSSSLYEQYF	TGTGCCAGCAGTTCCTCCTTATACGAGCAGTACTTC
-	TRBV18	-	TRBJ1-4	CASSPGPAGEKLFF	TGTGCCAGCTCACCGGGCCCCGCGGGGGAAAAACTGTTTTTT
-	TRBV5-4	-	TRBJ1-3	CASSFGKRTSGNTIYF	TGTGCCAGCAGTTTCGGGAAGCGAACCTCTGGAAACACCATATATTTT
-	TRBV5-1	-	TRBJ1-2	CASTQGGPGTDIYGYTF	TGCGCCAGCACCCAGGGAGGCCCAGGGACGGATATCTATGGCTACACCTTC
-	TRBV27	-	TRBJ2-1	CASSTQGLNEQFF	TGTGCCAGCAGTACCCAGGGGTTGAATGAGCAGTTCTTC
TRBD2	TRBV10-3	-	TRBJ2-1	CAIRNSGSPGSEQFF	TGTGCCATCAGGAATAGCGGGAGCCCCGGATCGGAGCAGTTCTTC
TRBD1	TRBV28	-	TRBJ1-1	CASSSGTGVPEAFF	TGTGCCAGCAGTTCCGGGACAGGGGTTCCTGAAGCTTTCTTT
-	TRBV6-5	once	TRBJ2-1	CASSYSTHNGEQFF	TGTGCCAGCAGTTACTCGACTCATAACGGTGAGCAGTTCTTC
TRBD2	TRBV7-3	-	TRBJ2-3	CASSLTVAGGSFDTQYF	TGTGCCAGCAGCTTAACAGTAGCGGGAGGGAGTTTCGATACGCAGTATTTT
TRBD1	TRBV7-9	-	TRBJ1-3	CASSSDRASGNTIYF	TGTGCCAGCAGCTCTGACAGGGCCTCTGGAAACACCATATATTTT
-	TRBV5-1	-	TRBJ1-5	CASSLDSHMTPQHF	TGCGCCAGCAGCTTAGACAGCCATATGACGCCCCAGCATTTT
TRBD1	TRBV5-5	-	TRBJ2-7	CASSFYGTGDYEQYF	TGTGCCAGCAGCTTTTATGGGACAGGAGACTACGAGCAGTACTTC
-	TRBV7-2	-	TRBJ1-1	CASSLARNTEAFF	TGTGCCAGCAGCTTAGCTCGGAACACTGAAGCTTTCTTT
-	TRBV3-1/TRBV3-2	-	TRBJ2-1	CASSQAGVGYNEQFF	TGTGCCAGCAGCCAAGCGGGGGTGGGCTACAATGAGCAGTTCTTC
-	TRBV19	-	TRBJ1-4	CASSRTGANEKLFF	TGTGCCAGTAGCCGGACCGGGGCTAATGAAAAACTGTTTTTT
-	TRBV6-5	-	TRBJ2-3	CASMLYTQYF	TGTGCCAGCATGTTATATACGCAGTATTTT
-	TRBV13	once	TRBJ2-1	CASSTKTFSSYNEQFF	TGTGCCAGCAGCACTAAGACCTTTAGCTCCTACAATGAGCAGTTCTTC
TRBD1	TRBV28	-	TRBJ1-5	CASSLGSRDRLPQHF	TGTGCCAGCAGTTTAGGCTCCCGGGACAGGCTGCCCCAGCATTTT
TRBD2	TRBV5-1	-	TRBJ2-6	CASRQIAGPSGANVLTF	TGCGCCAGCAGACAAATAGCGGGACCCTCTGGGGCCAACGTCCTGACTTTC
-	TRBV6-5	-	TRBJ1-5	CASSYAGDQPQHF	TGTGCCAGCAGTTACGCGGGGGATCAGCCCCAGCATTTT
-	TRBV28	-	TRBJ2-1	CASSFLRGRNEQFF	TGTGCCAGCAGTTTCCTCAGGGGGAGGAATGAGCAGTTCTTC
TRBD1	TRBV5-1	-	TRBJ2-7	CASSVLQGGVGEQYF	TGCGCCAGCAGCGTGCTACAGGGGGGCGTCGGCGAGCAGTACTTC
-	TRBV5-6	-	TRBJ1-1	CASSLAGGGVTEAFF	TGTGCCAGCAGCTTGGCCGGGGGAGGGGTCACTGAAGCTTTCTTT